The clone carrying this T cell receptor (beta chain) showed up many times. Its antigen remains unidentified. For TCR beta, libraries came from iRepertoire HTBI primers and Arm-PCR of CDR3 regions. TCRdb re-derived calls from the multiplex PCR reads in MiXCR, one entry per CDR3 protein. This table has 510,000 or so distinct CDR3 sequences, more than 10% appearing once. The data stem from a study of regulatory T cells in long-lasting Graves disease. Losses at the gene ends were 8 bases for V and 3 bases for J; bases not matched to a gene: 3. The germline CDR1 and CDR2 sequences are WSHSY and SAAADI. The CDR3 runs 14 residues. Study results and caveats: Persistent cases favored TRBV28, TRBJ1-2 and TRBJ2-5.

The time point denotes: newly diagnosed GD, antithyroid drugs for less than 3 months. The TCR library was prepared using RNA isolated from PBMCs. Graves' disease diagnosis relied on American Thyroid Association guidelines. The sample was also linked to a second study, of T cells in Graves' hyperthyroidism and ophthalmopathy. From that paper: Diagnoses rested on clinical symptoms, serum thyroxine and TRAb, thyroid ultrasound and orbital computed tomography. Ophthalmopathy, which appeared later, was predicted by the model a median around 6.9 months before onset.

The J gene is TRBJ2-7, the V gene TRBV10-2; 14 bases are a match to TRBD2. The starting material was peripheral blood mononuclear cells (PBMCs), obtained at new diagnosis, from a patient treated with antithyroid drugs. This sequence originates from a woman younger than 45 with Graves disease. CDR3 in DNA: TGCGCCAGCTGGGGACTAGCGGGAGACTACGAGCAGTACTTC. This gives the protein CASWGLAGDYEQYF.